A single sample gave rise to the 17 T cell receptor beta chains below, sequenced in a study of neurological immune-mediated disorders. TCRdb passed the 5' RACE reads through MiXCR, listing each CDR3 protein once. In the table there are 25,000 to 30,000 distinct CDR3 sequences, 5% to 7.5% of which are singletons. The sample comprised PBMCs. These receptors originate from a woman between 50 and 59 years old in good health.

This chain uses TRBV19 with TRBJ2-7; tentative D call: TRBD2 (6 bases). The CDR3 loop spans 15 amino acids. Trimming cost V 1 base and J 1 base, with 11 bases left between them. The V gene's germline CDR1 is LNHDA and CDR2 SQIVND (reference sequence). The CDR3, as DNA: TGTGCCAGTAGTATAGCAACGGGGGTTTCCTACGAGCAGTACTTC. This gives the protein CASSIATGVSYEQYF.

The sample holds many counts of this clonotype. The CDR3 nucleotides are TGTGCCAGCACCCGGGACAGGTCTGAATGGAATGAGCAGTTCTTC. Translation gives CASTRDRSEWNEQFF. The rearrangement links TRBV7-2 to TRBJ2-1; 8 positions match TRBD1. With V trimmed by 7 bases and J by 7 bases, 12 bases remained unmatched. The CDR3 is 15 residues long. The germline CDR1 and CDR2 sequences are SGHTA and FQGNSA.

This clonotype is labeled medium-sized. The V and J genes are TRBV28 and TRBJ1-6; D gene unclear. The V end was cut by 5 bases, the J end by 8 bases, with 16 bases between. Germline-derived CDR1 and CDR2 are MDHEN and SYDVKM. This CDR3 has 15 amino acids. The CDR3 spells CASSESGGGHSPLHF. DNA of the CDR3: TGTGCCAGCAGTGAAAGTGGTGGCGGTCATTCACCCCTCCACTTT.

This clonotype was counted at least ten times. CDR3: CASRRKRREAQFF. The CDR3 region has the DNA TGTGCCAGCAGACGTAAAAGACGGGAGGCGCAGTTCTTC. The chain carries TRBV28 and TRBJ2-1; 7 positions match TRBD2. CDR1 MDHEN and CDR2 SYDVKM come from the germline V gene. CDR3 length: 13 residues. Unmatched junction bases numbered 11, after V lost 6 bases and J lost 12 bases.

This clonotype has a count of ten or more. A read error may account for a junction end that differs from germline. The V call is TRBV12-3 or TRBV12-4, the J call TRBJ2-3; D tentatively fits TRBD1 or TRBD2 (5 bases each). The CDR3 extends over 12 amino acids. The CDR3 spells CASSLTGPLLFF. The CDR3 nucleotides read TGTGCCAGCAGTTTAACGGGGCCGTTACTCTTTTTT.

This clonotype was observed many times. This sequence joins TRBV20-1 and TRBJ2-7, with 7 bases lining up with TRBD1. After removal of 2 bases from V and 3 bases from J, the junction contained 7 bases not matched to a gene. The CDR3 is made up of 14 amino acids. Germline V gene data show CDR1 as DFQATT and CDR2 as SNEGSKA (reference sequence). CDR3 in amino acids: CSARRDSDFYEQYF. Here the CDR3 DNA reads TGCAGTGCTAGACGGGACAGCGATTTCTACGAGCAGTACTTC.

This clonotype was seen many times. V and J are TRBV6-9 and TRBJ1-4; TRBD1 is a possible D gene (6 bases). The germline CDR1 and CDR2 sequences are MNHGY and SVAAGI. This CDR3 contains 14 residues. Trimming removed 5 bases from V and 7 bases from J, with 14 bases in between. CDR3 sequence (DNA): TGTGCCAGCAGTCTTAAGGGGGGTTGTGAAAAACTGTTTTTT. Encoded protein: CASSLKGGCEKLFF.

This clonotype was counted many times. The rearrangement joins TRBV28 to TRBJ2-3, with 9 bases that match TRBD1. CDR3 length: 16 amino acids. From germline, CDR1 is MDHEN and CDR2 SYDVKM. The ends lost 5 bases at V and 6 bases at J; junction bases unmatched: 12. The CDR3 is CASSGTGTGLTDTQYF. The CDR3 region has the DNA TGTGCCAGCAGTGGAACCGGGACAGGGCTGACCGATACGCAGTATTTT.

This clonotype showed up many times. The chain joins TRBV10-3 to TRBJ2-7, with 8 bases matching TRBD1. This CDR3 has 15 residues. Germline-derived CDR1 and CDR2 are ENHRY and SYGVKD. J lost 2 bases, V lost 2 bases, and 5 bases had no gene match. The CDR3 sequence: CAISEDLTGAYEQYF. CDR3 in DNA: TGTGCCATCAGTGAGGATTTGACAGGGGCCTACGAGCAGTACTTC.

At least ten counts were recorded for this clonotype. The CDR3 is CASSDPTFHEKLFF. The CDR3 bases are TGTGCCAGCAGTGACCCTACCTTCCATGAAAAACTGTTTTTT. This chain uses TRBV25-1 with TRBJ1-4; D call uncertain. The CDR3 is made up of 14 amino acids. CDR1 and CDR2 (germline): MGHDK, SYGVNS. V lost 3 bases, J lost 6 bases, and 11 bases lay in between. Looking up the rest from reference TRBV25-1 and TRBJ1-4 gives the full variable domain: EADIYQTPRYLVIGTGKKITLECSQTMGHDKMYWYQQDPGMELHLIHYSYGVNSTEKGDLSSESTVSRIRTEHFPLTLESARPSHTSQYLCASSDPTFHEKLFFGSGTQLSVL.

This clonotype qualifies as medium-sized. The rearrangement uses TRBV5-1 and TRBJ1-1, with no clear D. CDR1 is SGHRS and CDR2 is YFSETQ in the germline V gene. V was shortened by 2 bases and J by 2 bases, with 10 bases between the two germline ends. This CDR3 is 14 amino acids long. The DNA of the CDR3 is TGCGCCAGCAGCTTATTTGAGAGAAACACTGAAGCTTTCTTT. Residues: CASSLFERNTEAFF.

This clonotype came up many times. The chain couples TRBV6-6 to TRBJ2-7, with D possibly TRBD2 on 6 matching bases. From germline, CDR1 is MNHNY and CDR2 SVGAGI (reference sequence). Trimming left V 0 bases short and J 2 bases short, with 11 bases between. CDR3 length: 15 amino acids. CDR3 amino acids: CASSYSSTGAYEQYF. In nucleotides, the CDR3 is TGTGCCAGCAGTTACTCTAGTACGGGGGCCTACGAGCAGTACTTC.

This clonotype was seen many times. J is TRBJ2-3 and V is TRBV7-8; D call uncertain. This CDR3 is 13 amino acids long. V shed 4 bases and J shed 3 bases, with 8 bases lying between them. Germline values: CDR1 SGHVS, CDR2 FQNEAQ. CDR3 DNA: TGTGCCAGCAGCTCCAGCCGAACAGATACGCAGTATTTT. This codes for CASSSSRTDTQYF.

This clonotype came up many times. The V gene is TRBV29-1, the J gene TRBJ2-7; D is ambiguous. Trimming cost V 4 bases and J 0 bases, with 13 bases left between them. The CDR3 spans 14 residues. CDR1 and CDR2 (germline): SQVTM, ANQGSEA. As DNA, the CDR3 is TGCAGCGTTGTGGCTCGGCGGCCCTCCTACGAGCAGTACTTC. Translated: CSVVARRPSYEQYF.

This clonotype was counted many times. The CDR3 DNA reads TGCAGCGTTGGGACTAGGGGGAACACTGAAGCTTTCTTT. Amino acids: CSVGTRGNTEAFF. The chain has TRBV29-1 and TRBJ1-1; D possibly corresponds to TRBD1 (5 bases). The CDR3 has 13 residues. Trimming cost V 4 bases and J 1 base, with 10 bases left between them. Per the germline V gene, CDR1 is SQVTM and CDR2 is ANQGSEA.

This clonotype was recorded at least ten times. This rearrangement joins TRBV6-6 to TRBJ2-7; 9 positions agree with TRBD1. This CDR3 has 16 amino acids. The ends lost 2 bases at V and 7 bases at J; junction bases unmatched: 12. Per the germline V gene, CDR1 is MNHNY and CDR2 is SVGAGI (reference sequence). For the CDR3, the DNA is TGTGCCAGCAGTTACCGAACCGGGACAGGGACGAGGGAGCAGTACTTC. It yields the protein CASSYRTGTGTREQYF.

The table lists this clonotype with many counts. This chain joins TRBV20-1 and TRBJ2-2; 8 bases map to TRBD1. The CDR3 extends over 15 amino acids. The germline V gene encodes CDR1 DFQATT and CDR2 SNEGSKA (reference sequence). V dropped 6 bases and J dropped 1; count of bases not matched to a gene: 7. This chain's CDR3 is CSAVDRVKNTGELFF. CDR3 DNA sequence: TGCAGTGCGGTGGACAGGGTTAAGAACACCGGGGAGCTGTTTTTT.